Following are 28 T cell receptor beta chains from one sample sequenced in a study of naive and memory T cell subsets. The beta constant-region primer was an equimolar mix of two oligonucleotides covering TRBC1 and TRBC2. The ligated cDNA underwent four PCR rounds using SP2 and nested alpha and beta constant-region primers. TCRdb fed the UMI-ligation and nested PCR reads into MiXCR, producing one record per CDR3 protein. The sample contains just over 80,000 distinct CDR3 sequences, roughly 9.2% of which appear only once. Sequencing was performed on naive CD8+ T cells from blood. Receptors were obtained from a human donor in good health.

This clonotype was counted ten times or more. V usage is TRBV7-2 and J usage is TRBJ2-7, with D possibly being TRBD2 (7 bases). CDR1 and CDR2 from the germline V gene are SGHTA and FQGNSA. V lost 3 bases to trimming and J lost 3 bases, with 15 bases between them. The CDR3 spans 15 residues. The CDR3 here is CASSFEWGGRYEQYF. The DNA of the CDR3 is TGTGCCAGCAGCTTTGAGTGGGGGGGCCGCTACGAGCAGTACTTC.

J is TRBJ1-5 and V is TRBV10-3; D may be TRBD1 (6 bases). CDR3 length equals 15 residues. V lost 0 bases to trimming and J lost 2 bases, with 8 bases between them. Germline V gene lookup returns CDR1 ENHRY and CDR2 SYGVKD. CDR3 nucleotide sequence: TGTGCCATCAGTGAGTCGAGGGGGGGCAATCAGCCCCAGCATTTT. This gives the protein CAISESRGGNQPQHF.

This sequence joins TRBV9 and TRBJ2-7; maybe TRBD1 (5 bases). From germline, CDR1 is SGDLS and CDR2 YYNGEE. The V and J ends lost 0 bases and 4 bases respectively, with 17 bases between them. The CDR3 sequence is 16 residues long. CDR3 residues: CASSVGGTHSVYEQYF. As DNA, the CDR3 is TGTGCCAGCAGCGTAGGGGGCACACACTCCGTATACGAGCAGTACTTC.

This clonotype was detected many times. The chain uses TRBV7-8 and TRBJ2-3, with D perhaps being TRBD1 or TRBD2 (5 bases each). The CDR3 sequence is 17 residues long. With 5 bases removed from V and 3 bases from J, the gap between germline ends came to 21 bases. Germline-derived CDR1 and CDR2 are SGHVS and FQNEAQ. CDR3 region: CASSPEGRGHRTDTQYF. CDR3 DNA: TGTGCCAGCAGCCCAGAGGGTAGGGGCCACCGGACAGATACGCAGTATTTT.

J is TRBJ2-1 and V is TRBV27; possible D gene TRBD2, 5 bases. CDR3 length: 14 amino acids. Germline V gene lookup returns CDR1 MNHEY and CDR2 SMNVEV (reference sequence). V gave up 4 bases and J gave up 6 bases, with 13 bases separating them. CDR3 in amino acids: CASSYGSSFNEQFF. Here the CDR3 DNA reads TGTGCCAGCAGTTATGGCTCTAGCTTCAATGAGCAGTTCTTC.

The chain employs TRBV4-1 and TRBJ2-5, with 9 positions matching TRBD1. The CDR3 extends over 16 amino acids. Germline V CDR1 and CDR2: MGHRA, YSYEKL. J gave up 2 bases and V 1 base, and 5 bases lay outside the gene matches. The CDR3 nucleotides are TGCGCCAGCAGCCAAGGGCCGGGACAGGGACAAGAGACCCAGTACTTC. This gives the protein CASSQGPGQGQETQYF.

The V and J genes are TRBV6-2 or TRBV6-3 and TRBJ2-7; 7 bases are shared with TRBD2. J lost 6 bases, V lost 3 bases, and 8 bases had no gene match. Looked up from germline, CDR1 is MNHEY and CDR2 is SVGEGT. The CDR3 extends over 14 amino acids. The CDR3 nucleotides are TGTGCCAGCAGTTATTTGCGGGAGAATGCCGAGCAGTACTTC. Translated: CASSYLRENAEQYF.

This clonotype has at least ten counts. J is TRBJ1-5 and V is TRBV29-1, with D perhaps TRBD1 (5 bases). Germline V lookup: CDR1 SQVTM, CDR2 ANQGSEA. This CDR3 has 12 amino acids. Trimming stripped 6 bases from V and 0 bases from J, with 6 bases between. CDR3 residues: CSVGDSNQPQHF. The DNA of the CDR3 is TGCAGCGTGGGGGATAGCAATCAGCCCCAGCATTTT.

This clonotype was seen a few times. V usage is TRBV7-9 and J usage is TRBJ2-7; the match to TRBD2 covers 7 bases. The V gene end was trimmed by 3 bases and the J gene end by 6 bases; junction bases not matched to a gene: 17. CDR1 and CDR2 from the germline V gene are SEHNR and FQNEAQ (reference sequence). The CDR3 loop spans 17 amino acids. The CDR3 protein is CASSFRTGRELLSEQYF. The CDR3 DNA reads TGTGCCAGCAGCTTTAGGACGGGGCGGGAGTTATTAAGCGAGCAGTACTTC.

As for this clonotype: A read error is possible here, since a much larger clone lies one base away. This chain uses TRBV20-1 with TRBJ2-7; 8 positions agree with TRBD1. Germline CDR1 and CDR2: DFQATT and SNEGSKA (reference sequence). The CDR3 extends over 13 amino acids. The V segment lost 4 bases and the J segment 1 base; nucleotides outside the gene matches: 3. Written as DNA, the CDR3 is TGCAGTGCTACCAGGACAGGGTCCTACGAGCAGTACTTC. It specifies CSATRTGSYEQYF.

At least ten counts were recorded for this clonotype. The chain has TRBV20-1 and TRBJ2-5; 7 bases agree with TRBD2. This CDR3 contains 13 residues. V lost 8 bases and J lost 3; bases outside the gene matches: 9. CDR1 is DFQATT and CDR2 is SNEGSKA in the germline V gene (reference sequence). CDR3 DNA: TGCAGTACCAACCGAGCGGGGAAAGAGACCCAGTACTTC. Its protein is CSTNRAGKETQYF.

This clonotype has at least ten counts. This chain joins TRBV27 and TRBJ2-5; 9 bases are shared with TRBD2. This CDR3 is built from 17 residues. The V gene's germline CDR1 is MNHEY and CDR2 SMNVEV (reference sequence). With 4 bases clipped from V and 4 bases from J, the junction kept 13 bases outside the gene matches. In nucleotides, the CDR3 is TGTGCCAGCAGTTCCATGTCGTTTAGCGGGAGAGGAGAGACCCAGTACTTC. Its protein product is CASSSMSFSGRGETQYF.

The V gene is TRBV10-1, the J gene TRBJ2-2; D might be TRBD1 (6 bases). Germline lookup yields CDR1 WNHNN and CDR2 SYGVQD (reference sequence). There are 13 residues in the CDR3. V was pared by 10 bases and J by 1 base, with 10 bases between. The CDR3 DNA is TGCGCCACCCTGGACAGGAACACCGGGGAGCTGTTTTTT. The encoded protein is CATLDRNTGELFF.

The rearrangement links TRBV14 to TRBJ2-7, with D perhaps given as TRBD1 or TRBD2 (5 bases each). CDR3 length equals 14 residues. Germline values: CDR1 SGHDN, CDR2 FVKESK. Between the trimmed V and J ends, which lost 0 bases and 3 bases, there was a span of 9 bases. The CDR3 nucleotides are TGTGCCAGCAGCCAAGAGGGACGGCTCTACGAGCAGTACTTC. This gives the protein CASSQEGRLYEQYF.

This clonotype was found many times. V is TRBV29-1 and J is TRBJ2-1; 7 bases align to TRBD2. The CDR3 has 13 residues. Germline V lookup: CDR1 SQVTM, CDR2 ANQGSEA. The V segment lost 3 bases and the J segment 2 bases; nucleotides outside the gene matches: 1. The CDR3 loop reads CSVDGGTYNEQFF. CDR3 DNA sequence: TGCAGCGTTGACGGGGGGACCTACAATGAGCAGTTCTTC.

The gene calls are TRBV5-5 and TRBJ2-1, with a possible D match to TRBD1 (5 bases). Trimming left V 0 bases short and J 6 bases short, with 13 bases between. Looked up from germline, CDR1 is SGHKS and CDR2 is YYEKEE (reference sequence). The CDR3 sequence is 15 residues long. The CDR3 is CASSLGAGLSNEQFF. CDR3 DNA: TGTGCCAGCAGCTTGGGGGCAGGGTTAAGCAATGAGCAGTTCTTC.

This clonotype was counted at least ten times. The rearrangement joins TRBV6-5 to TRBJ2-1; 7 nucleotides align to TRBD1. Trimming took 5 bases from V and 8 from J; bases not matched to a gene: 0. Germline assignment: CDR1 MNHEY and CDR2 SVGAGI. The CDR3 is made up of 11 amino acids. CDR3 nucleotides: TGTGCCAGCAGTACAGGGGATGAGCAGTTCTTC. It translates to CASSTGDEQFF.

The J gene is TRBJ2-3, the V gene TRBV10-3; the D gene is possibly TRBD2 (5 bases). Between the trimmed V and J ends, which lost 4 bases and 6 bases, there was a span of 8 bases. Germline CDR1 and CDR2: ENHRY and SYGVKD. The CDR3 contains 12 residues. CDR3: CAISGERDTQYF. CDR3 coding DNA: TGTGCCATCAGTGGGGAGCGGGATACGCAGTATTTT.

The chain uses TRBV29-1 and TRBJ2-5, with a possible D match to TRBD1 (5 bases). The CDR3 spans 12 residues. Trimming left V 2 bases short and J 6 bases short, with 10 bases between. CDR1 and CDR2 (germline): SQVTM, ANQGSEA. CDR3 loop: CSVEQGMQTQYF. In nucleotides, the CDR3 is TGCAGCGTTGAACAGGGTATGCAGACCCAGTACTTC.

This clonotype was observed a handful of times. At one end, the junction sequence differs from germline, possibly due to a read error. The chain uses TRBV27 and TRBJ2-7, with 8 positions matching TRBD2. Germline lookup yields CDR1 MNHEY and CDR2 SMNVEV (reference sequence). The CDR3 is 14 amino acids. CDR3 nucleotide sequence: TGTGCCAGCAGTTCATATAGCGGGAACTTAAAGCGGCACTTC. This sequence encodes CASSSYSGNLKRHF.

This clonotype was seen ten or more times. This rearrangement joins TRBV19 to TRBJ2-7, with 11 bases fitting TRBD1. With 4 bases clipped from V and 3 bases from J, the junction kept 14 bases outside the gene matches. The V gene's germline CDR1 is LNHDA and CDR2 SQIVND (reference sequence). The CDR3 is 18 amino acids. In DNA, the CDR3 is TGTGCCAGTAGTACGGGACAGGGGGGGATTCACAGCAACTACGAGCAGTACTTC. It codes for CASSTGQGGIHSNYEQYF.

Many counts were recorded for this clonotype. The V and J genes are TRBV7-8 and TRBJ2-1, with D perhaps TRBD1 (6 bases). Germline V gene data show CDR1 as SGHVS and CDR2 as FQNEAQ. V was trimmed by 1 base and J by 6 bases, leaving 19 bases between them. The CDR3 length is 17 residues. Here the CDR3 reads CASSLGSQPGTINEQFF. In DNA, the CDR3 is TGTGCCAGCAGCTTAGGGTCTCAACCCGGGACAATCAATGAGCAGTTCTTC.

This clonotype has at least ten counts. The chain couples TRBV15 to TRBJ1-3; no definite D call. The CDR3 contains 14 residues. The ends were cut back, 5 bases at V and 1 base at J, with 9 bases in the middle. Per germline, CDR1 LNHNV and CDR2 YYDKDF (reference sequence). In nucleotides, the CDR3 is TGTGCCACCAGCCCTCCAAGTTCTGGAAACACCATATATTTT. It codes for CATSPPSSGNTIYF. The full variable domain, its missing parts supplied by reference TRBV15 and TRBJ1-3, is DAMVIQNPRYQVTQFGKPVTLSCSQTLNHNVMYWYQQKSSQAPKLLFHYYDKDFNNEADTPDNFQSRRPNTSFCFLDIRSPGLGDTAMYLCATSPPSSGNTIYFGEGSWLTVV.

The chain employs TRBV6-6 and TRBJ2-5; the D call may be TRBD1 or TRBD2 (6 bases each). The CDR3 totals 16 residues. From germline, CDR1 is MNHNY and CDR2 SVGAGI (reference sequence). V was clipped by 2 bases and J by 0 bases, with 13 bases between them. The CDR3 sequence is CASSYRGRSYQETQYF. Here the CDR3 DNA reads TGTGCCAGCAGTTACCGGGGGCGGTCGTACCAAGAGACCCAGTACTTC.

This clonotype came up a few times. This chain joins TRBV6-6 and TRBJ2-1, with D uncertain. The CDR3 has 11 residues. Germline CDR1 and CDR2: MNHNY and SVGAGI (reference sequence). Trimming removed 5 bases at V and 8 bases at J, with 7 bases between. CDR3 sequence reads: CASSPTDEQFF. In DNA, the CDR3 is TGTGCCAGCAGTCCGACCGATGAGCAGTTCTTC.

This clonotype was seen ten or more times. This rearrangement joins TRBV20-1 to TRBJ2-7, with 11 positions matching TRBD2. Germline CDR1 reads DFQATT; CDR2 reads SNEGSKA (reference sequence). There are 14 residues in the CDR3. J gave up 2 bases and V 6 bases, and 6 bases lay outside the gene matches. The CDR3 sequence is CSARGLAETYEQYF. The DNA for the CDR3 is TGCAGTGCCAGGGGACTAGCGGAAACCTACGAGCAGTACTTC.

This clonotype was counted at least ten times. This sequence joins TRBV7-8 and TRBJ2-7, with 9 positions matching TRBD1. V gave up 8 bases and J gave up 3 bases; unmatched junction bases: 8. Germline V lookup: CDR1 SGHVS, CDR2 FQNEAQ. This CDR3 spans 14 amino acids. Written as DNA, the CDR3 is TGTGCCAGCGGTACCGGGACAGGGAGCTACGAGCAGTACTTC. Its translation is CASGTGTGSYEQYF.

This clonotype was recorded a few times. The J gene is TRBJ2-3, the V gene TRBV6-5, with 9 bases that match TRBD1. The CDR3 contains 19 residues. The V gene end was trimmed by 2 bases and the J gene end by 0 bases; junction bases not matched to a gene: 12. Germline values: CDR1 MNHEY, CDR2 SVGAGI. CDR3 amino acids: CASSYPGNGGQGSTDTQYF. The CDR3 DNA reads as TGTGCCAGCAGTTACCCAGGAAACGGTGGACAGGGGAGCACAGATACGCAGTATTTT.